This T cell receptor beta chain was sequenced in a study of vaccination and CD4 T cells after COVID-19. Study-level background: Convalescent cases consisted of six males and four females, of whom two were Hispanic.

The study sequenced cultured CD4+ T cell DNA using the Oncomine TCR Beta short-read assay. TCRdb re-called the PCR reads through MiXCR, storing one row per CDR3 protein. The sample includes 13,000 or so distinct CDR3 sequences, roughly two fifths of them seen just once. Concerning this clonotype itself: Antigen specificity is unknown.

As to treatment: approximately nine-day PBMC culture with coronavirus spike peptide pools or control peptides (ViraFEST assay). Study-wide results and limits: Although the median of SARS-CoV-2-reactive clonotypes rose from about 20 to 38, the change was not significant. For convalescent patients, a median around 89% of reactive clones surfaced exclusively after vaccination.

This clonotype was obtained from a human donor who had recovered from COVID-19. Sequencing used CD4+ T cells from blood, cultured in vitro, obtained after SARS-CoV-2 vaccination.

The CDR3 nucleotides read TGTGCCAGTTCCCTCCCAGGGGCGTGGTATGGCTACACCTTC. It encodes CASSLPGAWYGYTF. V and J are TRBV19 and TRBJ1-2; tentatively, D is TRBD1 (6 bases). CDR3 size: 14 residues. The V end was cut by 8 bases, the J end by 5 bases, with 18 bases between. Germline lookup yields CDR1 LNHDA and CDR2 SQIVND (reference sequence).